This T cell receptor (beta chain) was recorded in a study of blood T cells in healthy people across ages. Study-wide findings and caveats: The study found TCR beta diversity correlated strongly with naive T cell percentage. Considered underestimates were the diversity estimates obtained from one million T cells. As age increased, TCR beta diversity per million T cells fell in a roughly linear fashion.

The ends lost 1 base at V and 6 bases at J; junction bases unmatched: 14. The CDR3 runs 17 residues. Per germline, CDR1 LGHNA and CDR2 YSLEER. Next came a second PCR, run for about 7 to 12 cycles, which used a sample-barcoded 5' primer along with a J-beta primer mix. TCRdb reprocessed the 5' RACE reads with MiXCR, giving one entry per CDR3 protein. Altogether just over 800,000 distinct CDR3 sequences are present, roughly 60% being singletons, with the ten largest covering 28%. This clonotype came up a few times. The target antigen is unknown. The authors isolated at least 6 million PBMCs per sample. The chain combines TRBV4-3 with TRBJ1-2, with 7 bases lining up with TRBD1. What was sequenced was blood. This clonotype originated in a man aged 25 to 40 in good health. CDR3 sequence reads: CASSQASGGGARNGYTF. As DNA, the CDR3 is TGCGCCAGCAGCCAAGCATCCGGAGGGGGCGCGAGAAATGGCTACACCTTC.